Reported below is one T cell receptor beta chain. These data come from a study of cytomegalovirus exposure and HLA in healthy donors. Method: immunoSEQ multiplex PCR; TCRdb's copy keeps in-frame clones and lacks some. This sample yields hundreds of thousands of clones, of which about 90% are seen a single time; about 11% belongs to the top ten. Germline values: CDR1 MNHNY, CDR2 SVGAGI (reference sequence). The CDR3 covers 13 residues. V shed 5 bases, J shed 3 bases, and the junction held 2 bases outside the gene matches. The rearrangement joins TRBV6-6 to TRBJ1-1, with 8 bases matching TRBD1. This sequence was found in a man aged 18-30 years in good health and CMV-seropositive. Sequencing used PBMCs. The CDR3 sequence is CASSADRDTEAFF. In nucleotides, the CDR3 is TGTGCCAGCAGTGCGGACAGGGACACTGAAGCTTTCTTT.